The present TCR beta chain was sequenced within a study of cytomegalovirus exposure and HLA in healthy donors. Vbeta (60) and Jbeta (13) primers were used in the PCR. Some clones are missing from TCRdb's copy, which holds only in-frame ones; the method was immunoSEQ multiplex PCR. The sample has about 170,000 clones, 62% seen once. CDR1 is LGHNA and CDR2 is YNFKEQ in the germline V gene. Trimming removed 1 base from V and 4 bases from J; junction bases left unmatched: 9. This CDR3 is 19 amino acids long. Sequencing used PBMCs. The TCR comes from a man aged 40-49 years in good health and CMV-seronegative. The J gene is TRBJ2-6, the V gene TRBV4-2; 11 bases fit TRBD1. CDR3 sequence: CASSQGPGQGALGANVLTF. The DNA for the CDR3 is TGTGCCAGCAGCCAAGGTCCCGGACAGGGGGCGCTCGGGGCCAACGTCCTGACTTTC.